These 18 T cell receptor beta chains originate from one sample sequenced in a study of response to subunit inactivated influenza vaccine. TCRdb analysed the RT-PCR reads with MiXCR anew, one entry per CDR3 protein. The table lists around 570,000 distinct CDR3 sequences, 6.5% to 8% of them singletons, with around 13% in the top ten. Specimen: PBMCs from blood, collected about 23 months after vaccination. Receptor source: a man aged 50 to 75 who received an inactivated influenza vaccine.

This chain connects TRBV6-1 to TRBJ1-1; D might be TRBD1 (6 bases). The CDR3 sequence is 14 residues long. In germline, CDR1 is MNHNS, CDR2 SASEGT. V was pared by 4 bases and J by 7 bases, with 16 bases between. CDR3 nucleotides: TGTGCCAGCAGTGGGGTCCGGACAGCTAGTGAAGCTTTCTTT. Its translation: CASSGVRTASEAFF.

V gene TRBV12-3 or TRBV12-4 combines with J gene TRBJ2-1, with 7 bases identical to TRBD2. This CDR3 is built from 15 residues. V was pared by 6 bases and J by 7 bases, with 12 bases of the junction left unmatched. CDR3 in DNA: TGTGCCAGCAGCCTAGTTGCGGGAGTTAAGAATGAGCAGTTCTTC. As protein: CASSLVAGVKNEQFF.

This clonotype was seen a handful of times. The V and J genes are TRBV29-1 and TRBJ1-2; D may be TRBD1 (5 bases). Germline V gene sequence: CDR1 SQVTM, CDR2 ANQGSEA. The length of the CDR3 is 14 residues. Trimming took off 0 bases at V and 8 bases at J, with 16 bases between the two ends. The CDR3 loop reads CSVEDLQGAEGYTF. In DNA, the CDR3 is TGCAGCGTTGAAGATCTTCAGGGCGCCGAGGGCTACACCTTC.

This clonotype was seen a handful of times. The gene calls are TRBV15 and TRBJ2-1, with D perhaps being TRBD1 or TRBD2 (5 bases each). CDR3 length: 13 amino acids. Germline-derived CDR1 and CDR2 are LNHNV and YYDKDF (reference sequence). Trimming took 3 bases from V and 10 from J, leaving 13 bases between them. The CDR3 region is CATSRPLGVEQFF. The CDR3 nucleotides read TGTGCCACCAGCAGGCCCTTGGGGGTCGAGCAGTTCTTC.

Ten or more counts support this clonotype. This chain connects TRBV20-1 to TRBJ2-3; the match to TRBD2 covers 7 bases. Germline CDR1 is DFQATT and CDR2 is SNEGSKA (reference sequence). V gave up 0 bases and J gave up 3 bases; unmatched junction bases: 6. CDR3 length equals 15 residues. This CDR3 reads CSARDQRGDTDTQYF. CDR3 nucleotide sequence: TGCAGTGCTAGAGATCAACGGGGGGATACAGATACGCAGTATTTT.

This clonotype was counted only a few times. The rearrangement links TRBV15 to TRBJ2-5; D is unresolved. This CDR3 region has 13 residues. Germline CDR1 LNHNV, CDR2 YYDKDF (reference sequence). Trimming took off 1 base at V and 1 base at J, with 4 bases between the two ends. DNA of the CDR3: TGTGCCACCAGCAGAGCTAGCCAAGAGACCCAGTACTTC. Amino acid sequence: CATSRASQETQYF.

This chain connects TRBV7-9 to TRBJ2-3; D is perhaps TRBD2 (5 bases). Trimming left V 8 bases short and J 6 bases short, with 18 bases between. The CDR3 contains 14 residues. From germline, CDR1 is SEHNR and CDR2 FQNEAQ (reference sequence). The CDR3 nucleotides read TGTGCCAGCCGTTTTGGAGTGGGGAGTGATACGCAGTATTTT. It yields the protein CASRFGVGSDTQYF.

This clonotype was recorded a few times. The chain has TRBV20-1 and TRBJ2-1; 14 nucleotides line up with TRBD2. The V segment lost 3 bases and the J segment 1 base; nucleotides outside the gene matches: 8. Germline V lookup: CDR1 DFQATT, CDR2 SNEGSKA (reference sequence). The CDR3 contains 18 residues. This chain's CDR3 is CSARPGTSGGPSYNEQFF. CDR3 DNA sequence: TGCAGTGCTAGGCCCGGGACTAGCGGGGGCCCATCCTACAATGAGCAGTTCTTC.

This clonotype was seen at least ten times. This sequence joins TRBV12-3 or TRBV12-4 and TRBJ1-2; 7 bases match TRBD1. The CDR3 is 13 amino acids. V was clipped by 4 bases and J by 6 bases; unmatched bases: 5. CDR3 in DNA: TGTGCCAGCAGTTATACAGGGGTTGATGGCTACACCTTC. The encoded protein is CASSYTGVDGYTF.

This clonotype was picked up many times. The V gene is TRBV5-1, the J gene TRBJ2-2; D ambiguous. In germline, CDR1 is SGHRS, CDR2 YFSETQ. The V and J ends lost 2 bases and 3 bases respectively, with 5 bases between them. The CDR3 is 13 amino acids. The CDR3 is CASSFSDTGELFF. As DNA, the CDR3 is TGCGCCAGCAGCTTCAGCGACACCGGGGAGCTGTTTTTT.

This clonotype came up a few times. The V gene is TRBV10-3, the J gene TRBJ2-3, with unresolved D. CDR3 length equals 15 residues. From germline, CDR1 is ENHRY and CDR2 SYGVKD. V shed 3 bases and J shed 0 bases, with 10 bases lying between them. This CDR3 reads CAISDGAASTDTQYF. For the CDR3, the DNA is TGTGCCATCAGTGACGGAGCAGCTAGCACAGATACGCAGTATTTT.

The rearrangement uses TRBV20-1 and TRBJ2-5; D not certain. Germline lookup yields CDR1 DFQATT and CDR2 SNEGSKA (reference sequence). V dropped 6 bases and J dropped 0 bases, with 11 bases sitting between them. The CDR3 runs 13 residues. CDR3 sequence: CSAATVYQETQYF. The CDR3 DNA reads TGCAGTGCCGCGACGGTGTACCAAGAGACCCAGTACTTC.

This clonotype was counted ten times or more. The chain recombines TRBV4-1 with TRBJ1-2; 7 positions agree with TRBD1. V shed 0 bases and J 0 bases; nucleotides not matched to a gene: 4. Germline CDR1 reads MGHRA; CDR2 reads YSYEKL. This CDR3 is 16 amino acids long. The DNA of the CDR3 is TGCGCCAGCAGCCAAGAACCGGGACAGACTAACTATGGCTACACCTTC. Translated, it gives CASSQEPGQTNYGYTF.

CDR3 nucleotide sequence: TGTGCCAGCAGTTTAAAACTCACTGAAGCTTTCTTT. It codes for CASSLKLTEAFF. This chain joins TRBV28 and TRBJ1-1; D ambiguous. The CDR3 sequence is 12 residues long. V dropped 2 bases and J dropped 4 bases, with 5 bases sitting between them. The V gene's germline CDR1 is MDHEN and CDR2 SYDVKM.

On this clonotype: A read error is possible here, since a much larger clone lies one base away. The V gene is TRBV28, the J gene TRBJ2-7; 7 nucleotides line up with TRBD1. The CDR3 loop spans 14 amino acids. Germline V gives CDR1 MDHEN, CDR2 SYDVKM. The DNA for the CDR3 is TGTGCCAGCCGGAGCCGGGACAGCTACTACGAGCCGTACTTC. It encodes CASRSRDSYYEPYF.

Only a few counts were recorded for this clonotype. The chain joins TRBV7-2 to TRBJ2-1; 9 bases are a match to TRBD2. Germline lookup yields CDR1 SGHTA and CDR2 FQGNSA. The trim removed 0 bases at V and 7 bases at J, leaving 7 bases unmatched. CDR3 length: 16 amino acids. CDR3 loop: CASSLAGSGRRNEQFF. For the CDR3, the DNA is TGTGCCAGCAGCTTAGCGGGGAGCGGGAGGAGGAATGAGCAGTTCTTC.

This chain connects TRBV20-1 to TRBJ2-7, with D possibly TRBD2 on 6 matching bases. Per the germline V gene, CDR1 is DFQATT and CDR2 is SNEGSKA (reference sequence). V lost 3 bases and J 3 bases, leaving 9 bases between the germline ends. The CDR3 consists of 12 residues. CDR3 DNA: TGCAGTGCTAGCGGGAGTATCTACGAGCAGTACTTC. Translated, it gives CSASGSIYEQYF.

This chain uses TRBV27 with TRBJ2-5; D gene unclear. Germline-derived CDR1 and CDR2 are MNHEY and SMNVEV (reference sequence). This CDR3 has 11 amino acids. V dropped 5 bases and J dropped 7 bases, with 8 bases sitting between them. CDR3 sequence reads: CASSPTGTQYF. In nucleotides, the CDR3 is TGTGCCAGCAGTCCCACGGGGACCCAGTACTTC.